This T cell receptor (beta chain) is drawn from a study of blood T cell repertoires in COVID-19. Sequencing was performed with immunoSEQ multiplex PCR; in TCRdb, only in-frame clones are kept and a portion is missing. The sample lists 250,000 to 300,000 clones; approximately 88% were seen once. CDR1 and CDR2 from the germline V gene are MNHEY and SMNVEV (reference sequence). V was pared by 5 bases and J by 3 bases, with 14 bases between. This CDR3 is 14 amino acids long. The specimen sequenced was peripheral blood. The receptor comes from a woman aged 30 to 39 with acute or convalescent COVID-19. This chain joins TRBV27 and TRBJ2-7; tentatively, D is TRBD1 (7 bases). The DNA of the CDR3 is TGTGCCAGCAGTCCGCGGGACAGCTACTACGAGCAGTACTTC. Translating gives CASSPRDSYYEQYF.